These T cell receptor beta chains were read from a single sample in a study of T cells in Graves' hyperthyroidism and ophthalmopathy. TCRdb called the multiplex PCR reads again in MiXCR, with one record for every CDR3 protein. The sample lists hundreds of thousands of distinct CDR3 sequences, roughly 24% occurring once. The sequenced sample consisted of blood. All receptors derive from a woman aged 30 to 39 with Graves' ophthalmopathy. CDR3s include the opening cysteine and the closing phenylalanine or tryptophan. A D gene is named only where the DNA matches it firmly. Clone sizes are given selectively: once, few, many, or a class where the clone is expanded.

J: TRBJ2-7; D: TRBD1; V: TRBV6-1; size: few; DNA: TGTGCCAGCAAACGGGACAGATCCTACGAGCAGTACTTC; CDR3: CASKRDRSYEQYF
J: TRBJ1-2; D: TRBD1; V: TRBV30; size: .; DNA: TGTGCGACGACAGGGGGCTTCCATGGCTACACCTTC; CDR3: CATTGGFHGYTF
J: TRBJ2-7; D: .; V: TRBV28; size: .; DNA: TGTGCCAGCAGTTTAGCCCGCATCCTATTTTATACGGTACCGGTAGGCGAGCAGTACTTC; CDR3: CASSLARILFYTVPVGEQYF
J: TRBJ1-2; D: .; V: TRBV10-1; size: many; DNA: TGCGCCAGCAGTCTATCAGGGGTCTATGGCTACACCTTC; CDR3: CASSLSGVYGYTF
J: TRBJ1-5; D: .; V: TRBV28; size: few; DNA: TGTGCCAGCAGTTTTGGGCGGACACGCCTAGGACAGCCCCAGCATTTT; CDR3: CASSFGRTRLGQPQHF
J: TRBJ2-7; D: .; V: TRBV6-1; size: .; DNA: TGTGCCAGCAGCGACACCGGGACACCGTTGCAGTACTTC; CDR3: CASSDTGTPLQYF
J: TRBJ1-2; D: TRBD1; V: TRBV6-2/TRBV6-3; size: many; DNA: TGTGCCAGCCAAGAGACAGGGACCAACATCTATGGCTACACCTTC; CDR3: CASQETGTNIYGYTF
J: TRBJ1-1; D: .; V: TRBV11-1; size: many; DNA: TGTGCCAGCAGCTCCCAGATTGAAGCTTTCTTT; CDR3: CASSSQIEAFF
J: TRBJ1-5; D: .; V: TRBV28; size: many; DNA: TGTGCCATCACAGGGTCTCGGAATCAGCCCCAGCATTTT; CDR3: CAITGSRNQPQHF
J: TRBJ2-7; D: .; V: TRBV12-3/TRBV12-4; size: few; DNA: TGTGCCAGCAGTTTGTCCTACGCCAGGGGAGTATGGGAGCAGTACTTC; CDR3: CASSLSYARGVWEQYF
J: TRBJ1-1; D: .; V: TRBV6-5; size: many; DNA: TGTGCCGGCAGTTACCTACAGGAAACTGAAGCTTTCTTT; CDR3: CAGSYLQETEAFF
J: TRBJ2-7; D: .; V: TRBV24-1; size: many; DNA: TGTGCCCCGGGGTTGCACGAGCAGTACTTC; CDR3: CAPGLHEQYF
J: TRBJ2-7; D: .; V: TRBV6-1; size: .; DNA: TGTGCCACACGTCCTTCCACGAACGAGCAGTACTTC; CDR3: CATRPSTNEQYF
J: TRBJ1-2; D: TRBD1; V: TRBV7-8; size: many; DNA: TGTGCCAGCAGCTCTACTTTGACAGGGACCTATGGCTACACCTTC; CDR3: CASSSTLTGTYGYTF
J: TRBJ1-1; D: .; V: TRBV27; size: many; DNA: TGTGCCAGCAGTTTATCCGTGGGGATTTTGAACACTGAAGCTTTCTTT; CDR3: CASSLSVGILNTEAFF
J: TRBJ1-1; D: TRBD1; V: TRBV11-2; size: many; DNA: TGTGCCAGCAGCCCCCGGACAGGGATAATGCTCACTGAAGCTTTCTTT; CDR3: CASSPRTGIMLTEAFF
J: TRBJ1-2; D: TRBD1; V: TRBV6-5; size: .; DNA: TGTGCCAGCAGTTACCGGGGCAGGGGGCGGGAGGGCTACACCTTC; CDR3: CASSYRGRGREGYTF
J: TRBJ2-2; D: .; V: TRBV5-1; size: many; DNA: TGCGCCAGCAGCTTTCCGGGGGCCGGCACCGGGGAGCTGTTTTTT; CDR3: CASSFPGAGTGELFF
J: TRBJ1-2; D: TRBD1; V: TRBV12-3/TRBV12-4; size: many; DNA: TGTGCCAGCAATCCGAGAGGACAGGGGGCTACGACCTTC; CDR3: CASNPRGQGATTF
J: TRBJ1-1; D: .; V: TRBV28; size: many; DNA: TGTGCCAGCAGCCAAACAGGGTTGGGAACTGAAGCTTTCTTT; CDR3: CASSQTGLGTEAFF
J: TRBJ2-7; D: .; V: TRBV7-2; size: .; DNA: TGTGCCAGCAGCCCCTCGGGTTCAAACGAGCAGTACTTC; CDR3: CASSPSGSNEQYF
J: TRBJ1-5; D: TRBD1; V: TRBV7-2; size: many; DNA: TGTGCCAGCAGCGGGGGGGACAGGCGTCAGCCCCAGCATTTT; CDR3: CASSGGDRRQPQHF
J: TRBJ1-1; D: .; V: TRBV28; size: .; DNA: TGTGCCAGCAGTCCCCCTGTAGCGCGTTTGGAGTACACTGAAGCTTTCTTT; CDR3: CASSPPVARLEYTEAFF
J: TRBJ1-1; D: .; V: TRBV7-9; size: many; DNA: TGTGCCAGCAGCCCGGGGGAACTCTACACTGAAGCTTTCTTT; CDR3: CASSPGELYTEAFF
J: TRBJ1-2; D: .; V: TRBV12-3/TRBV12-4; size: .; DNA: TGTGCCAGCAGCCGAGTCGGGACGGATGATGGCTACACCTTC; CDR3: CASSRVGTDDGYTF
J: TRBJ1-1; D: .; V: TRBV18; size: .; DNA: TGTGCCAGCTCGAACCCCCCGAACACTGAAGCTTTCTTT; CDR3: CASSNPPNTEAFF
J: TRBJ1-1; D: .; V: TRBV20-1; size: .; DNA: TGCAGTGCTAGAGATTCCCGCAGGGTAAGATGGACTGAAGCTTTCTTT; CDR3: CSARDSRRVRWTEAFF
J: TRBJ1-6; D: .; V: TRBV12-3/TRBV12-4; size: many; DNA: TGTGCCAGCAGTTTGGCGGGGGGCAACCCACCCCTCCACTTT; CDR3: CASSLAGGNPPLHF
J: TRBJ2-7; D: .; V: TRBV20-1; size: many; DNA: TGCAGTGCTAGAAGTTGGCAGGATCTCTCCTACGAGCAGTACTTC; CDR3: CSARSWQDLSYEQYF
J: TRBJ1-5; D: .; V: TRBV18; size: many; DNA: TGTGCCAGCAGCCCCGGAAATCAGCCCCAGCATTTT; CDR3: CASSPGNQPQHF
J: TRBJ1-1; D: .; V: TRBV20-1; size: many; DNA: TGCAGTGCTAGAGATCCACAGGAGAACACTGAAGCTTTCTTT; CDR3: CSARDPQENTEAFF
J: TRBJ1-1; D: TRBD1; V: TRBV6-1; size: many; DNA: TGTGCCAGCAGTGGCCACGCAGGGACAGCGAGCACTGAAGCTTTCTTT; CDR3: CASSGHAGTASTEAFF
J: TRBJ2-7; D: .; V: TRBV6-5; size: few; DNA: TGTGCCAGCAGTTTCTCTCAATGGGAGCAGTACTTC; CDR3: CASSFSQWEQYF
J: TRBJ2-2; D: .; V: TRBV5-1; size: many; DNA: TGCGCCAGCAGCAGACGAGCGACGAACACCGGGGAGCTGTTTTTT; CDR3: CASSRRATNTGELFF
J: TRBJ2-5; D: .; V: TRBV7-3; size: .; DNA: TGTGCCAGCAGCCCCGGGGGTCCGGGTAGCGAGACCCAGTACTTC; CDR3: CASSPGGPGSETQYF
J: TRBJ2-7; D: .; V: TRBV6-1; size: many; DNA: TGTGCCAGCAGTGGGGACAATCGTTATGAGCAGTACTTC; CDR3: CASSGDNRYEQYF
J: TRBJ2-5; D: .; V: TRBV5-1; size: .; DNA: TGCGCCAGCAGCTTGGATGGACAAGAGACCAAGTACTTC; CDR3: CASSLDGQETKYF
J: TRBJ1-2; D: .; V: TRBV19; size: many; DNA: TGTGCCAGTAGTCCCCCCGCCGGATTCTATGGCTACACCTTC; CDR3: CASSPPAGFYGYTF
J: TRBJ2-7; D: .; V: TRBV7-2; size: .; DNA: TGTGCCAGCAGCCCCTCGATAGGGAGAGCGTACTTC; CDR3: CASSPSIGRAYF
J: TRBJ2-7; D: TRBD1; V: TRBV20-1; size: many; DNA: TGCAGTGCTAGACCAGGGGGCCAGGTATACGAGCAGTACTTC; CDR3: CSARPGGQVYEQYF
J: TRBJ1-1; D: TRBD1; V: TRBV30; size: .; DNA: TGTGCCAGAACAGGGGCCATGAACACTGAAGCTTTCTTT; CDR3: CARTGAMNTEAFF
J: TRBJ1-2; D: .; V: TRBV4-1; size: many; DNA: TGCGCCAGCAGCCAAGAGCCAGGTTATGGCTACACCTTC; CDR3: CASSQEPGYGYTF
J: TRBJ2-7; D: TRBD1; V: TRBV20-1; size: many; DNA: TGCAGTGCTAGCTGGGGACAGAACTACGAGCAGTACTTC; CDR3: CSASWGQNYEQYF
J: TRBJ2-3; D: TRBD1; V: TRBV7-3; size: .; DNA: TGTGCCAGCAGCTCCGGGACAGAGACAGATACGCAGTATTTT; CDR3: CASSSGTETDTQYF
J: TRBJ2-5; D: .; V: TRBV29-1; size: .; DNA: TGCAGCGTTGTTCAGGGCCAAGAGACCCAGTACTTC; CDR3: CSVVQGQETQYF
J: TRBJ2-5; D: .; V: TRBV20-1; size: many; DNA: TGCAGTGCTAGAGCTGATGGGGAGACCCAGTACTTC; CDR3: CSARADGETQYF
J: TRBJ2-7; D: TRBD1; V: TRBV5-4; size: .; DNA: TGTGCCAGCAGCTTCCGCGTGGACAGGGGAAGCGAGCAGTACTTC; CDR3: CASSFRVDRGSEQYF
J: TRBJ2-7; D: TRBD1; V: TRBV20-1; size: many; DNA: TGCAGTGCTCAACAGGGGGACGAGCAGTACTTC; CDR3: CSAQQGDEQYF
J: TRBJ1-2; D: TRBD1; V: TRBV5-1; size: .; DNA: TGCGCCAGCAGCGTAACAGGGGTCGTAGGCTATGGCTACACCTTC; CDR3: CASSVTGVVGYGYTF
J: TRBJ1-3; D: .; V: TRBV7-8; size: many; DNA: TGTGCCAGCAGCCAAACAGGCTCTGGAAACACCATATATTTT; CDR3: CASSQTGSGNTIYF
J: TRBJ1-2; D: .; V: TRBV6-2/TRBV6-3; size: many; DNA: TGTGCCAGCAGATCCCGGGCCCATGGCTACACCTTC; CDR3: CASRSRAHGYTF
J: TRBJ2-7; D: .; V: TRBV27; size: many; DNA: TGTGCCAGCAGTAGGGGAGAAAACACCTACGAGCAGTACTTC; CDR3: CASSRGENTYEQYF
J: TRBJ1-1; D: .; V: TRBV4-1; size: many; DNA: TGCGCCAGCAGCCATGAATTCGGGGGCGCCGCGAACACTGAAGCTTTCTTT; CDR3: CASSHEFGGAANTEAFF
J: TRBJ1-5; D: .; V: TRBV27; size: many; DNA: TGTGCCAGCAGTTTATCGGTGTTCAATCAGCCCCAGCATTTT; CDR3: CASSLSVFNQPQHF